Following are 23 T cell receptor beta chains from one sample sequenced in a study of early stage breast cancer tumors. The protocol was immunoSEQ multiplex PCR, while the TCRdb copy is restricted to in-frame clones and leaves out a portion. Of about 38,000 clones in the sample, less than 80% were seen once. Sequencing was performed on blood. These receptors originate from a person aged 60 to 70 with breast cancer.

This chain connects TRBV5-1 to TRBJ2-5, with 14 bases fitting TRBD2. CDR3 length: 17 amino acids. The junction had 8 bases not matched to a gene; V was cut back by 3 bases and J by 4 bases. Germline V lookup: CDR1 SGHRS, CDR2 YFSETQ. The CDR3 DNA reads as TGCGCCAGCAGCTACGGGACTAGCGGGAGTTTAAGAGAGACCCAGTACTTC. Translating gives CASSYGTSGSLRETQYF.

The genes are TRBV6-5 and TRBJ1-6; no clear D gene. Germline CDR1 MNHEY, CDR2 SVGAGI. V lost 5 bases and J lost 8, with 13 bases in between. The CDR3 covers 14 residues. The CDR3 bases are TGTGCCAGCAGTCCCTCCAGACGAGATTCACCCCTCCACTTT. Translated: CASSPSRRDSPLHF.

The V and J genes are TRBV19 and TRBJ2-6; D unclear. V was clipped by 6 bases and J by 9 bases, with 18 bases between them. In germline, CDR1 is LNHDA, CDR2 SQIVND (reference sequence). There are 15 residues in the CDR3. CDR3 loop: CASRNGQVTGNVLTF. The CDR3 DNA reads TGTGCCAGTAGAAATGGTCAGGTTACGGGCAACGTCCTGACTTTC.

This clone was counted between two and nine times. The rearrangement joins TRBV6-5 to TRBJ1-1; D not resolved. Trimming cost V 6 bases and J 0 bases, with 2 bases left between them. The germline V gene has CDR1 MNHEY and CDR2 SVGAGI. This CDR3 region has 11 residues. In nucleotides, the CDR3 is TGTGCCAGCAGGCTGAACACTGAAGCTTTCTTT. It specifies CASRLNTEAFF.

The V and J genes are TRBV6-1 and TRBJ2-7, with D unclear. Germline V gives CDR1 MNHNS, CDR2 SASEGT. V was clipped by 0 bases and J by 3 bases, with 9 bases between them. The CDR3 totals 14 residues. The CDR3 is CASSEAGDYYEQYF. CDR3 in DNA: TGTGCCAGCAGTGAAGCCGGAGATTACTACGAGCAGTACTTC.

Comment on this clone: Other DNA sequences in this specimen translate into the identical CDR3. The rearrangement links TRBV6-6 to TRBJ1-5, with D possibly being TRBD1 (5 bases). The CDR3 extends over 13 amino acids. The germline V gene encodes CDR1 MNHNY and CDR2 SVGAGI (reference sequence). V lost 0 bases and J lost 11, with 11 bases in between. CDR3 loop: CASSYSRGEAQHF. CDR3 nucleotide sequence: TGTGCCAGCAGTTACTCAAGAGGGGAAGCCCAGCATTTT.

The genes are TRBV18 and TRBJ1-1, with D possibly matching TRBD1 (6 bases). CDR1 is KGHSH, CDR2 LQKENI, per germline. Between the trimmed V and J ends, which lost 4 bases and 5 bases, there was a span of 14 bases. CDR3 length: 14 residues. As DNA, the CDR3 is TGTGCCAGCTCACGACAAACAGGGTCGACTGAAGCTTTCTTT. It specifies CASSRQTGSTEAFF.

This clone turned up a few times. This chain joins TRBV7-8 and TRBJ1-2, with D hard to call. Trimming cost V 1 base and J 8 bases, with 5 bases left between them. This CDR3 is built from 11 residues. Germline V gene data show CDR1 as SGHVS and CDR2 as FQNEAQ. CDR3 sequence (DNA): TGTGCCAGCAGCTTAGGGGGAGGCTACACCTTC. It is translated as CASSLGGGYTF.

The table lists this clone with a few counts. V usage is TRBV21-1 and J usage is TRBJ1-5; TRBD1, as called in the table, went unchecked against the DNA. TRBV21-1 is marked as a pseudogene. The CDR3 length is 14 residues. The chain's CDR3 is CASTYDSSNQPQHF. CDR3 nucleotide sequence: TGTGCCAGCACCTACGACAGTAGCAATCAGCCCCAGCATTTT.

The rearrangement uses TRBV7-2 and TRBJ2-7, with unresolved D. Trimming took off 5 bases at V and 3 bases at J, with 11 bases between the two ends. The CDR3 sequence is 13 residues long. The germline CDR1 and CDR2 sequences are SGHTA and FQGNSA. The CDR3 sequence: CASSPGFVYEQYF. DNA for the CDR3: TGTGCCAGCAGCCCGGGTTTTGTCTACGAGCAGTACTTC.

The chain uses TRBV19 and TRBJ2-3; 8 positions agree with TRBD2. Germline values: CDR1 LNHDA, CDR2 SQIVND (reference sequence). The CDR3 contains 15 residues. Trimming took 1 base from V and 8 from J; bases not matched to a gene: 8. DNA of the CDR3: TGTGCCAGTAGTATAGGCGGGGGGCACGCAGCTACGCAGTATTTT. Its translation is CASSIGGGHAATQYF.

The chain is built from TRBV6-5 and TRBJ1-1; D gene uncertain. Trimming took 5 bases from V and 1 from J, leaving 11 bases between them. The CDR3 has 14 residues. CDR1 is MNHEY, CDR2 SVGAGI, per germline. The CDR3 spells CASSPDIWNTEAFF. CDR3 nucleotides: TGTGCCAGCAGTCCCGACATATGGAACACTGAAGCTTTCTTT.

CDR3 loop: CASNKGETHYGYTF. CDR3 bases: TGTGCCAGTAATAAGGGGGAAACTCACTATGGCTACACCTTC. This rearrangement joins TRBV19 to TRBJ1-2, with D possibly TRBD1 on 6 matching bases. The V gene lost 7 bases and the J gene lost 3 bases, with 15 bases spanning the gap. Germline-derived CDR1 and CDR2 are LNHDA and SQIVND (reference sequence). The CDR3 consists of 14 residues.

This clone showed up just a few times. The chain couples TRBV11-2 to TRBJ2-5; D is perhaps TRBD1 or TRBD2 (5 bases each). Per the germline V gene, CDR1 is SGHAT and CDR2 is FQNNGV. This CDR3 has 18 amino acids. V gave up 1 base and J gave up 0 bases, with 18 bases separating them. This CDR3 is CASSLAREGPDNQETQYF. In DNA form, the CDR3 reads TGTGCCAGCAGCTTAGCGCGTGAGGGACCGGACAACCAAGAGACCCAGTACTTC.

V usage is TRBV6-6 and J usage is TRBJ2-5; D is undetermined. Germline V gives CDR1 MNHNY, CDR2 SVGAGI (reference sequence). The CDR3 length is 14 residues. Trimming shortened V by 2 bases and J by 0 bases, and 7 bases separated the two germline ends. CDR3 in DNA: TGTGCCAGCAGTTACCGCCGGCACCAAGAGACCCAGTACTTC. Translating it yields CASSYRRHQETQYF.

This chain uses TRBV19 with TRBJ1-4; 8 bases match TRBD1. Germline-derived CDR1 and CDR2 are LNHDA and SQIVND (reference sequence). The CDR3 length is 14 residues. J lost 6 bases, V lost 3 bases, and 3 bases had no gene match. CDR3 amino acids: CASSIGQGHEKLFF. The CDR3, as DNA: TGTGCCAGTAGTATCGGACAGGGCCATGAAAAACTGTTTTTT.

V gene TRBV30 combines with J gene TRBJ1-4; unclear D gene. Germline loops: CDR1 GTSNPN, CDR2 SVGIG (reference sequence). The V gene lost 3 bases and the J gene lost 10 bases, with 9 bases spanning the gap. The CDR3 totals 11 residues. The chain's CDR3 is CAWRIGGKLFF. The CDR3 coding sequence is TGTGCCTGGAGAATAGGAGGAAAACTGTTTTTT.

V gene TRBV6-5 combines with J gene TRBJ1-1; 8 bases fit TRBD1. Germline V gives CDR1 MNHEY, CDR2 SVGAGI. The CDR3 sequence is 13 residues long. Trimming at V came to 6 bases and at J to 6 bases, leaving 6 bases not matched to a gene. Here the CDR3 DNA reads TGTGCCAGCAGCCCAGACAGGGGCTCTGAAGCTTTCTTT. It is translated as CASSPDRGSEAFF.

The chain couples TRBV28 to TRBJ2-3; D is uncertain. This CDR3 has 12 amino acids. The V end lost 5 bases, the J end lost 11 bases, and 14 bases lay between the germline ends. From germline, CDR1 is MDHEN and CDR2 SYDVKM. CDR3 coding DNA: TGTGCCAGCAGTCTCACCCGTCTCGGGCAGTATTTT. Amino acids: CASSLTRLGQYF.

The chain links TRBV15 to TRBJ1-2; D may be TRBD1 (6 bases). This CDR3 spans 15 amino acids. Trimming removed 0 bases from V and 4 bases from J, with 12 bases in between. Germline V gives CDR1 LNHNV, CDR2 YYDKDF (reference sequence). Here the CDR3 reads CATSREAGESYGYTF. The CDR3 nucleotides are TGTGCCACCAGCAGAGAGGCAGGGGAGAGCTATGGCTACACCTTC. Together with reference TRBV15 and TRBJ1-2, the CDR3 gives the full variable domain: DAMVIQNPRYQVTQFGKPVTLSCSQTLNHNVMYWYQQKSSQAPKLLFHYYDKDFNNEADTPDNFQSRRPNTSFCFLDIRSPGLGDTAMYLCATSREAGESYGYTFGSGTRLTVV.

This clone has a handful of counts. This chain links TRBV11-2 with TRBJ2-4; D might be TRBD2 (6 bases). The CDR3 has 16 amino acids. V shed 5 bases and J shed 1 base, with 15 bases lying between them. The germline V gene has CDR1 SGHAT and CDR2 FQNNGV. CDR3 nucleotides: TGTGCCAGCAGCCAACACGGGGGTCTGGCCAAAAACATTCAGTACTTC. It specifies CASSQHGGLAKNIQYF.

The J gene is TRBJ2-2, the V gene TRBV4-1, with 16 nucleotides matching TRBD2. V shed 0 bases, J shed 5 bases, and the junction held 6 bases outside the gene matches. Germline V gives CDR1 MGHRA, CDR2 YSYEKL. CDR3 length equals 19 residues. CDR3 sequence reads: CASSQDSGTSGRETGELFF. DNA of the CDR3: TGCGCCAGCAGCCAAGACTCCGGGACTAGCGGGAGGGAAACCGGGGAGCTGTTTTTT.

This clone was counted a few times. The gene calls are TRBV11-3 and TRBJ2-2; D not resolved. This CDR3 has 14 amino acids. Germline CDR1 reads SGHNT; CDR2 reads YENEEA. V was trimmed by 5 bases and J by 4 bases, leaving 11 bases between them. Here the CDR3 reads CASSLGLSTGELFF. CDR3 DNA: TGTGCCAGCAGCCTAGGTTTGTCCACCGGGGAGCTGTTTTTT. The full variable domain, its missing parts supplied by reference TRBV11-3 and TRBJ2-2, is EAGVVQSPRYKIIEKKQPVAFWCNPISGHNTLYWYLQNLGQGPELLIRYENEEAVDDSQLPKDRFSAERLKGVDSTLKIQPAELGDSAVYLCASSLGLSTGELFFGEGSRLTVL.